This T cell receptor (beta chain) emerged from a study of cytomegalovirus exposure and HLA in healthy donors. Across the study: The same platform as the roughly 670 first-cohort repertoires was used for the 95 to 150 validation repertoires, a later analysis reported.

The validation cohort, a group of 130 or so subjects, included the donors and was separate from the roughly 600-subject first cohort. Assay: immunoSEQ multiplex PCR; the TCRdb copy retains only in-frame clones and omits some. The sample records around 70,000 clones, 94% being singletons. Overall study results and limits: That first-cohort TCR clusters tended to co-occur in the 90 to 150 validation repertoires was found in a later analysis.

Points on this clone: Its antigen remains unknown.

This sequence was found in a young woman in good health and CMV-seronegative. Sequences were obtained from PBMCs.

This chain's CDR3 is CASSVAGTAGETQYF. CDR3 nucleotides: TGTGCCAGCAGCGTAGCTGGGACAGCTGGGGAGACCCAGTACTTC. The gene calls are TRBV9 and TRBJ2-5, with 7 positions matching TRBD1. The V gene end was trimmed by 0 bases and the J gene end by 5 bases; junction bases not matched to a gene: 7. Per germline, CDR1 SGDLS and CDR2 YYNGEE. The length of the CDR3 is 15 residues.